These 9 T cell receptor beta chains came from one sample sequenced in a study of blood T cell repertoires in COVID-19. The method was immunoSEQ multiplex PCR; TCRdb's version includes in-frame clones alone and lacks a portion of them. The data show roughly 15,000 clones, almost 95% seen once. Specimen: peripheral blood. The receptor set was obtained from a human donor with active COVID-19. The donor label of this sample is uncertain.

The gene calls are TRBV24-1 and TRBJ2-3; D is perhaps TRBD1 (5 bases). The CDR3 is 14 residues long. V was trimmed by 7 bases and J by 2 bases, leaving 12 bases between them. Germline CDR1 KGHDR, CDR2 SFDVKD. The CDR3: CATSQGGNTDTQYF. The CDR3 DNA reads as TGTGCCACCAGCCAGGGTGGGAACACAGATACGCAGTATTTT.

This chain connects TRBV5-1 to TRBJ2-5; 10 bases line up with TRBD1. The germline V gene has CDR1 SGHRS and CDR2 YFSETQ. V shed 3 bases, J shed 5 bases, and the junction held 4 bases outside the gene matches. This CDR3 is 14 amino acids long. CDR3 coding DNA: TGCGCCAGCAGCTGGGACAGGGGAGGGGAGACCCAGTACTTC. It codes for CASSWDRGGETQYF.

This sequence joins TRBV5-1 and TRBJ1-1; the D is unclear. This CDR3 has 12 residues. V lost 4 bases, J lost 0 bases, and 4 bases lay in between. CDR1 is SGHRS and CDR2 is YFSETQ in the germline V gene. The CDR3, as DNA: TGCGCCAGCAGCACGGTGAACACTGAAGCTTTCTTT. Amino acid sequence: CASSTVNTEAFF.

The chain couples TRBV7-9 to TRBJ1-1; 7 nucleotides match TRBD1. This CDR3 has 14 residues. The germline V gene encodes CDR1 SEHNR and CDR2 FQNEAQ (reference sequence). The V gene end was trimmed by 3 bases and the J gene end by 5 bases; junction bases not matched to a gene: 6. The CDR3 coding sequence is TGTGCCAGCAGCTTTGGGCAGGGGGAAACTGAAGCTTTCTTT. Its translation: CASSFGQGETEAFF.

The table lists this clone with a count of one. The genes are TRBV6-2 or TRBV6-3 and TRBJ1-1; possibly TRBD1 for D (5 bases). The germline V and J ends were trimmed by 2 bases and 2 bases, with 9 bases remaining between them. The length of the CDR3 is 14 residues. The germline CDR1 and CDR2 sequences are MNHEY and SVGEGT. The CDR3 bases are TGTGCCAGCAGTTACCCGCAGGGAAACACTGAAGCTTTCTTT. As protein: CASSYPQGNTEAFF.

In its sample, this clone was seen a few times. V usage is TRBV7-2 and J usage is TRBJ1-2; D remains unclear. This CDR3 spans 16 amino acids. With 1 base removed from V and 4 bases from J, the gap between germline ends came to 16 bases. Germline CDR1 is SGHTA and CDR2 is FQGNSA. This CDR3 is CASSLVPDLRSYGYTF. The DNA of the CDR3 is TGTGCCAGCAGCTTAGTTCCAGATCTAAGGAGCTATGGCTACACCTTC. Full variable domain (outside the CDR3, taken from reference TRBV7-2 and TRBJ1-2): GAGVSQSPSNKVTEKGKDVELRCDPISGHTALYWYRQSLGQGLEFLIYFQGNSAPDKSGLPSDRFSAERTGGSVSTLTIQRTQQEDSAVYLCASSLVPDLRSYGYTFGSGTRLTVV.

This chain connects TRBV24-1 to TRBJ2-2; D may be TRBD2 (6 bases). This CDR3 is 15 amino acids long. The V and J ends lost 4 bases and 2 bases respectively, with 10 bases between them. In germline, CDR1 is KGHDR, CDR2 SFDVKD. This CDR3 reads CATSDPGRNTGELFF. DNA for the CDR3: TGTGCCACCAGTGACCCCGGGAGAAACACCGGGGAGCTGTTTTTT.

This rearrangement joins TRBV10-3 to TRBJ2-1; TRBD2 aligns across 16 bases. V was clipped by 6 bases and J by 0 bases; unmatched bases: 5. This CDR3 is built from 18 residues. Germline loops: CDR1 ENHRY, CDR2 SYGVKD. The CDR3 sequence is CAISGGLAGGPSYNEQFF. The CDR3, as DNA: TGTGCCATCAGCGGGGGACTAGCGGGAGGGCCCTCCTACAATGAGCAGTTCTTC.

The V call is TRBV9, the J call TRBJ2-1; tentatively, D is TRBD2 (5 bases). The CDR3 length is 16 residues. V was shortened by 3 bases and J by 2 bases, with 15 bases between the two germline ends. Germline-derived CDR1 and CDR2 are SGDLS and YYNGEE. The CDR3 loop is CASSGTQGSPYNEQFF. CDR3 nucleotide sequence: TGTGCCAGCAGCGGCACGCAAGGGAGTCCCTACAATGAGCAGTTCTTC.